This T cell receptor beta chain was captured by sequencing in a study of molecular identifiers for immune sequencing clone quantification. The CDR3 consists of 15 residues. V was pared by 1 base and J by 0 bases, with 10 bases between. Germline V gives CDR1 SGDLS, CDR2 YYNGEE. In TCRdb, the PCR reads were re-called with MiXCR into one record per CDR3 protein. The table includes 250,000 to 400,000 distinct CDR3 sequences, about 21% detected once. The gene calls are TRBV9 and TRBJ2-5, with TRBD2 as a possible D gene (5 bases). This clonotype was obtained from a human donor in good health. Some libraries in this study had Jurkat cell RNA spiked in. Input material: naive CD8+ T cells from blood, with Jurkat cell RNA spiked in. Indicated subset: FACS-sorted CD8+CD4-CCR7+CD45RA+ naive T cells. In nucleotides, the CDR3 is TGTGCCAGCAGCGTATCCGCGGGCGACCAAGAGACCCAGTACTTC. Its translation is CASSVSAGDQETQYF.